These 31 T cell receptor beta chains originate from one sample sequenced in a study of molecular identifiers for immune sequencing clone quantification. TCRdb processed the PCR reads anew with MiXCR; each CDR3 protein has one entry. Of around 65,000 distinct CDR3 sequences in the sample, less than 20% were seen once. Sequenced: naive CD8+ T cells from blood, with Jurkat cell RNA spiked in. The subset was: FACS-sorted CD8+CD4-CCR7+CD45RA+ naive T cells. The source is a human donor in good health. Some libraries in this study had Jurkat cell RNA spiked in.

This clonotype showed up many times. The V gene is TRBV7-9, the J gene TRBJ2-7; 7 nucleotides match TRBD2. Germline CDR1 SEHNR, CDR2 FQNEAQ (reference sequence). The CDR3 runs 14 residues. With V trimmed by 6 bases and J by 7 bases, 12 bases remained unmatched. The CDR3 DNA reads TGTGCCAGCAGTCCGACGGGGGGATTGGGGGAGCAGTACTTC. Its translation: CASSPTGGLGEQYF.

Remarks on this clonotype: This may be a read error, as it is one base from a much larger clone. The rearrangement joins TRBV5-5 to TRBJ2-7; no definite D call. The CDR3 spans 14 residues. Germline CDR1 and CDR2: SGHKS and YYEKEE (reference sequence). The CDR3 sequence: CVSSFFDPAYEQYF. The CDR3 bases are TGTGTCAGCAGCTTTTTTGACCCAGCCTACGAGCAGTACTTC. The whole variable domain, remainder taken from reference TRBV5-5 and TRBJ2-7, is DAGVTQSPTHLIKTRGQQVTLRCSPISGHKSVSWYQQVLGQGPQFIFQYYEKEERGRGNFPDRFSARQFPNYSSELNVNALLLGDSALYLCVSSFFDPAYEQYFGPGTRLTVT.

CDR3 residues: CASPGGVGAWTEAFF. CDR3 nucleotide sequence: TGTGCCAGCCCGGGGGGGGTAGGCGCGTGGACTGAAGCTTTCTTT. This chain uses TRBV7-9 with TRBJ1-1; D perhaps matches TRBD1 (5 bases). With 8 bases removed from V and 5 bases from J, the gap between germline ends came to 21 bases. Germline values: CDR1 SEHNR, CDR2 FQNEAQ (reference sequence). The CDR3 extends over 15 amino acids.

This clonotype was seen repeatedly, ten times or more. V and J are TRBV30 and TRBJ2-5; no definite D call. Germline V CDR1 and CDR2: GTSNPN, SVGIG (reference sequence). V was pared by 3 bases and J by 5 bases, with 16 bases between. The CDR3 consists of 14 residues. The CDR3 sequence is CAWSESQLTETQYF. CDR3 sequence (DNA): TGTGCCTGGAGCGAGTCGCAGCTCACGGAGACCCAGTACTTC.

This clonotype has only a few counts. The rearrangement uses TRBV6-5 and TRBJ2-1, with TRBD1 identical over 8 bases. Germline V gene sequence: CDR1 MNHEY, CDR2 SVGAGI. This CDR3 is 13 amino acids long. Trimming removed 6 bases from V and 5 bases from J; junction bases left unmatched: 3. This CDR3 reads CASSLRGHNEQFF. Here the CDR3 DNA reads TGTGCCAGCAGCCTCAGGGGGCACAATGAGCAGTTCTTC.

This clonotype was counted only a few times. This chain links TRBV3-1 with TRBJ2-5; possibly TRBD2 for D (6 bases). CDR1 is LGHDT, CDR2 YNNKEL, per germline (reference sequence). The V end was cut by 1 base, the J end by 4 bases, with 13 bases between. The CDR3 extends over 15 amino acids. In DNA, the CDR3 is TGTGCCAGCAGCCAAGGTGTCTTGGAGGGAGAGACCCAGTACTTC. Its protein product is CASSQGVLEGETQYF.

Many counts were recorded for this clonotype. The CDR3 is CASSFASGRASEQYF. The DNA for the CDR3 is TGTGCCAGCAGTTTTGCTAGCGGGAGGGCCAGCGAGCAGTACTTC. The V call is TRBV12-3 or TRBV12-4, the J call TRBJ2-7, with 12 positions matching TRBD2. The CDR3 is 15 residues long. The V gene end was trimmed by 3 bases and the J gene end by 6 bases; junction bases not matched to a gene: 6.

The J gene is TRBJ2-5, the V gene TRBV7-3; D is ambiguous. V lost 0 bases, J lost 6 bases, and 23 bases lay in between. Germline values: CDR1 SGHTA, CDR2 FQGTGA. The length of the CDR3 is 18 residues. DNA for the CDR3: TGTGCCAGCAGCTTAACTCCAAGATTGCGAAACGGCGAAAAGACCCAGTACTTC. It codes for CASSLTPRLRNGEKTQYF.

This clonotype has at least ten counts. The J gene is TRBJ1-1, the V gene TRBV4-1; possible D gene TRBD1, 5 bases. V lost 0 bases and J lost 7, with 15 bases in between. Germline V gene data show CDR1 as MGHRA and CDR2 as YSYEKL. The CDR3 is 15 amino acids. The CDR3 sequence is CASSQDPRGEVEAFF. CDR3 DNA sequence: TGCGCCAGCAGCCAAGATCCCCGGGGGGAGGTTGAAGCTTTCTTT.

The table lists this clonotype with a few counts. The V and J genes are TRBV27 and TRBJ2-1, with 9 bases fitting TRBD2. This CDR3 has 18 amino acids. V shed 2 bases and J 4 bases; nucleotides not matched to a gene: 12. Germline V gene sequence: CDR1 MNHEY, CDR2 SMNVEV (reference sequence). CDR3 nucleotides: TGTGCCAGCAGTTTAGGGAGCGGGAGGCTCATCGCGTACAATGAGCAGTTCTTC. Translating it yields CASSLGSGRLIAYNEQFF.

As regards this clonotype: This may arise from a read error, as a much more abundant clone is one base away. The rearrangement links TRBV7-8 to TRBJ2-2; D call uncertain. Germline V gene sequence: CDR1 SGHVS, CDR2 FQNEAQ. This CDR3 contains 16 residues. The CDR3 DNA is TGTGCCAGCAGCTTACCCAGGATCCCGAACGCCGGGGAGCTGTTTTTT. Translation gives CASSLPRIPNAGELFF. The full variable domain, completed using reference TRBV7-8 and TRBJ2-2, is GAGVSQSPRYKVAKRGQDVALRCDPISGHVSLFWYQQALGQGPEFLTYFQNEAQLDKSGLPSDRFFAERPEGSVSTLKIQRTQQEDSAVYLCASSLPRIPNAGELFFGEGSRLTVL.

As concerns this clonotype: This may come from a read error, since a much larger clone is one base off. The rearrangement joins TRBV14 to TRBJ2-7; 11 nucleotides agree with TRBD2. Germline V gives CDR1 SGHDN, CDR2 FVKESK. The CDR3 spans 16 residues. For the CDR3, the DNA is TGTGCCAGCAGCCACCAACGGGGACTAGCGGCCTACGAGCAGCACTTC. Its protein is CASSHQRGLAAYEQHF.

Ten or more counts support this clonotype. The chain combines TRBV20-1 with TRBJ2-1; D is ambiguous. The germline gives CDR1 DFQATT, CDR2 SNEGSKA (reference sequence). V gave up 0 bases and J gave up 10 bases, with 19 bases separating them. CDR3 length: 15 residues. CDR3 in DNA: TGCAGTGCTAGAGATCTCGTCGGGCTAGACGAGGAGCAGTTCTTC. Residues: CSARDLVGLDEEQFF.

At least ten counts were recorded for this clonotype. The chain uses TRBV4-1 and TRBJ2-3; D not certain. From germline, CDR1 is MGHRA and CDR2 YSYEKL. The CDR3 has 13 residues. V dropped 1 base and J dropped 3 bases, with 5 bases sitting between them. CDR3 protein: CASSQVVTDTQYF. In DNA form, the CDR3 reads TGCGCCAGCAGCCAAGTCGTGACAGATACGCAGTATTTT.

Comment on this clonotype: A clone one base away is much larger, so this may be a read error. The chain combines TRBV6-6 with TRBJ2-3; 10 positions match TRBD2. CDR1 is MNHNY and CDR2 is SVGAGI in the germline V gene (reference sequence). The length of the CDR3 is 15 residues. The CDR3 loop is CASSYSSGRADTPYF. CDR3 DNA: TGTGCCAGCAGCTATTCTAGCGGGAGAGCAGATACGCCGTATTTT.

V and J are TRBV6-6 and TRBJ2-1; 7 bases match TRBD2. The CDR3 has 12 amino acids. Trimming at V came to 5 bases and at J to 6 bases, leaving 1 base not matched to a gene. Germline loops: CDR1 MNHNY, CDR2 SVGAGI (reference sequence). CDR3 sequence reads: CASSRTSNEQFF. The CDR3 DNA reads as TGTGCCAGCAGTCGGACTAGCAATGAGCAGTTCTTC.

About this clonotype: As the CDR3 is not closed by the conserved phenylalanine or tryptophan, this likely results from a read error. This CDR3 is CASSLATDTQYS. The CDR3 DNA is TGTGCCAGCAGCTTGGCCACAGATACGCAGTATTCT. The V gene is TRBV5-6, the J gene TRBJ2-3; D is ambiguous. Trimming removed 0 bases from V and 2 bases from J, with 1 base in between. There are 12 residues in the CDR3. Looked up from germline, CDR1 is SGHDT and CDR2 is YYEEEE.

This clonotype was seen at least ten times. The chain couples TRBV20-1 to TRBJ2-7, with a possible D match to TRBD2 (5 bases). The germline V gene encodes CDR1 DFQATT and CDR2 SNEGSKA (reference sequence). The CDR3 totals 13 residues. Trimming stripped 5 bases from V and 2 bases from J, with 13 bases between. The CDR3 region is CSADGVDTYEQYF. CDR3 nucleotides: TGCAGTGCTGACGGGGTGGATACCTACGAGCAGTACTTC.

This clonotype was picked up many times. This rearrangement joins TRBV12-5 to TRBJ1-4; D is unclear. Germline V gene data show CDR1 as LGHNT and CDR2 as FRNRAP. V lost 0 bases and J 4 bases, leaving 9 bases between the germline ends. The CDR3 contains 15 residues. CDR3 nucleotide sequence: TGTGCTAGTGGTTTGGTAACCCGGAGTAATGAAAAACTGTTTTTT. Protein: CASGLVTRSNEKLFF.

In this sample, this clonotype turned up many times. The gene calls are TRBV10-3 and TRBJ2-3; TRBD2 matches 8 bases. This CDR3 region has 16 residues. The germline V gene encodes CDR1 ENHRY and CDR2 SYGVKD. J gave up 2 bases and V 4 bases, and 8 bases lay outside the gene matches. The CDR3 nucleotides read TGTGCCATCAGTGGGGCCACTAGCGGCCCCACAGATACGCAGTATTTT. Its translation is CAISGATSGPTDTQYF.

As concerns this clonotype: Given a much more abundant clone one base away, this may be a read error. The rearrangement links TRBV5-6 to TRBJ2-1; D remains unclear. The CDR3 is 12 residues long. From germline, CDR1 is SGHDT and CDR2 YYEEEE. Written as DNA, the CDR3 is TGTGCCACCAGCTTCACCCCCGACGAGCAGTTCTTC. Translation gives CATSFTPDEQFF.

This chain connects TRBV4-2 to TRBJ2-7, with no clear D. The ends were cut back, 0 bases at V and 0 bases at J, with 3 bases in the middle. The length of the CDR3 is 13 residues. Germline V gene sequence: CDR1 LGHNA, CDR2 YNFKEQ. CDR3 DNA sequence: TGTGCCAGCAGCCAAGAGAGCTCCTACGAGCAGTACTTC. Its protein is CASSQESSYEQYF.

This clonotype occurred many times. V usage is TRBV25-1 and J usage is TRBJ1-2; 7 nucleotides match TRBD1. V dropped 8 bases and J dropped 4; count of bases not matched to a gene: 4. This CDR3 is built from 12 residues. Germline V gene lookup returns CDR1 MGHDK and CDR2 SYGVNS. CDR3 in amino acids: CASLRQGYGYTF. The CDR3 bases are TGTGCCAGCTTGAGACAGGGCTATGGCTACACCTTC.

This clonotype was recorded many times. This chain links TRBV4-3 with TRBJ2-3; TRBD2 aligns across 11 bases. The germline V gene encodes CDR1 LGHNA and CDR2 YSLEER. CDR3 size: 18 residues. V was clipped by 2 bases and J by 4 bases; unmatched bases: 11. The CDR3 bases are TGCGCCAGCAGCCAAATCTTGGGACTAGCGGAGGGGTCAGATACGCAGTATTTT. Translating it yields CASSQILGLAEGSDTQYF.

This clonotype has ten or more counts. The chain joins TRBV11-2 to TRBJ2-1; no clear D gene. Per germline, CDR1 SGHAT and CDR2 FQNNGV. The CDR3 consists of 14 residues. Trimming left V 5 bases short and J 5 bases short, with 13 bases between. The CDR3 spells CASSVVGRHNEQFF. Written as DNA, the CDR3 is TGTGCCAGCAGCGTGGTCGGGCGACACAATGAGCAGTTCTTC.

This clonotype was seen repeatedly, ten times or more. CDR3 loop: CASSYYHERFYNEQFF. The CDR3 nucleotides read TGCGCCAGCAGCTACTACCACGAGAGATTTTACAATGAGCAGTTCTTC. V usage is TRBV5-1 and J usage is TRBJ2-1; no firm D call. This CDR3 has 16 residues. Germline assignment: CDR1 SGHRS and CDR2 YFSETQ. V lost 3 bases to trimming and J lost 4 bases, with 17 bases between them.

On this clonotype: Just one base apart from a much larger clone, this may be a read error. The V gene is TRBV27, the J gene TRBJ1-5; D is unclear. The V gene lost 2 bases and the J gene lost 5 bases, with 10 bases spanning the gap. The germline gives CDR1 MNHEY, CDR2 SMNVEV (reference sequence). The CDR3 covers 14 residues. CDR3 in amino acids: CASSLVLSDQPQHF. The CDR3 region has the DNA TGTGCCAGCAGTTTAGTCTTGAGCGATCAGCCCCAGCATTTT.

To note about this clonotype: A single base separates this from a much larger clone, so it may be a read error. The V call is TRBV7-9, the J call TRBJ2-5; 8 bases map to TRBD2. Germline CDR1 SEHNR, CDR2 FQNEAQ (reference sequence). The CDR3 loop spans 15 amino acids. The CDR3 DNA is TGTGTCAGCAGCTTCTCCGCGGGGGGCGCAGAGACCCAGTACTTC. It specifies CVSSFSAGGAETQYF.

This clonotype has at least ten counts. The V call is TRBV29-1, the J call TRBJ2-5; 7 bases agree with TRBD1. Germline CDR1 reads SQVTM; CDR2 reads ANQGSEA. Trimming at V came to 0 bases and at J to 11 bases, leaving 3 bases not matched to a gene. The CDR3 is 11 residues long. The CDR3: CSVEDRDRQYF. CDR3 sequence (DNA): TGCAGCGTTGAAGATCGGGACAGACAGTACTTC.

In DNA, the CDR3 is TGTGCCAGCAGTTTATCGATAGAGACTGAAGCTTTCTTT. It is translated as CASSLSIETEAFF. The rearrangement joins TRBV27 to TRBJ1-1; no firm D call. Germline V gene data show CDR1 as MNHEY and CDR2 as SMNVEV (reference sequence). With 0 bases removed from V and 5 bases from J, the gap between germline ends came to 7 bases. This CDR3 has 13 residues.

This clonotype was seen ten or more times. The V call is TRBV4-1, the J call TRBJ2-7, with D possibly being TRBD2 (6 bases). The germline V gene encodes CDR1 MGHRA and CDR2 YSYEKL. V shed 4 bases and J shed 3 bases, with 10 bases lying between them. The CDR3 consists of 13 residues. The CDR3 loop is CASSLSGGYEQYF. CDR3 DNA: TGCGCCAGCAGCCTATCCGGGGGCTACGAGCAGTACTTC.